This T cell receptor (beta chain) was sequenced in a study of cytomegalovirus exposure and HLA in healthy donors. The wider study: Among some 400 genotyped donors, about 80% fell in the Caucasian-associated ancestry cluster. General study results and limits: Later work associated more than 15,000 TCR beta sequences with HLA alleles at 0.05 false discovery rate. Exclusion applied to some V segments, including TRBV6-2 and TRBV6-3, as they were indistinguishable.

Both 60 Vbeta primers and 13 Jbeta primers went into the PCR. Repertoires were generated with immunoSEQ multiplex PCR, while TCRdb's copy carries only in-frame clones and drops some. The table shows some 91,000 clones, with more than 75% occurring only once. Notes on this clone: Its antigen is not identified.

This CDR3 has 17 amino acids. Germline CDR1 is MDHEN and CDR2 is SYDVKM. V lost 7 bases to trimming and J lost 0 bases, with 19 bases between them. This TCR derives from a woman aged 60-75 years in good health and CMV-seronegative. Sequences were obtained from PBMCs. V usage is TRBV28 and J usage is TRBJ2-1; D remains unclear. CDR3 sequence reads: CASIPPLSMSSYNEQFF. The CDR3 DNA sequence: TGTGCCAGCATCCCTCCCCTCTCTATGAGCTCCTACAATGAGCAGTTCTTC.